This TCR beta chain was captured by sequencing in a study of a mutant IDH1 vaccine in newly diagnosed glioma. The repertoire was sequenced with immunoSEQ multiplex PCR; TCRdb's copy has only in-frame clones and lacks some. The data hold 20,000 to 30,000 clones, with about nine tenths observed a single time. Time point reported: baseline, week 1 (first vaccination visit). Treatment described: pre-vaccination baseline after standard-of-care therapy. Germline V gene data show CDR1 as SGHTA and CDR2 as FQGNSA. V lost 6 bases, J lost 3 bases, and 5 bases stayed unmatched. The CDR3 covers 14 residues. The rearrangement uses TRBV7-2 and TRBJ2-7, with 10 bases that match TRBD1. The sequencing used PBMCs, collected from a glioma patient treated with radiotherapy, temozolomide or both. The receptor comes from a man aged 25 to 40 with glioma. CDR3 region: CASSTTGGGYEQYF. As DNA, the CDR3 is TGTGCCAGCAGTACGACAGGGGGCGGCTACGAGCAGTACTTC.